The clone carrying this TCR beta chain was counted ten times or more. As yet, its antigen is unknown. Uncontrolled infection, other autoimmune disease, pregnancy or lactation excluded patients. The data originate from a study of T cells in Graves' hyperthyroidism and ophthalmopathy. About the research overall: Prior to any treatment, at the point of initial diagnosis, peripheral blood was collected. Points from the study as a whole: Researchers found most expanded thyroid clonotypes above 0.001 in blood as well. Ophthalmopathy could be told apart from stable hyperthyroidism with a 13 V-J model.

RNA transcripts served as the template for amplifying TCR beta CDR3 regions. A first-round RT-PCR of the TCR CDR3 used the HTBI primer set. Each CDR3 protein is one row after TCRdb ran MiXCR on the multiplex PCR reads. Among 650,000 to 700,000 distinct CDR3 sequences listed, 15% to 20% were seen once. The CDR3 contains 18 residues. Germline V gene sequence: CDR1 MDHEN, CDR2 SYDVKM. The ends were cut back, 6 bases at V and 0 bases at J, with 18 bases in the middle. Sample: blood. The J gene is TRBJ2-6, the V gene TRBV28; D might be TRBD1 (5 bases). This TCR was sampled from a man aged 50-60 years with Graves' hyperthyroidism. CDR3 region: CASSPGDREISGANVLTF. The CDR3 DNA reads TGTGCCAGCAGCCCCGGCGACAGAGAGATCTCTGGGGCCAACGTCCTGACTTTC.